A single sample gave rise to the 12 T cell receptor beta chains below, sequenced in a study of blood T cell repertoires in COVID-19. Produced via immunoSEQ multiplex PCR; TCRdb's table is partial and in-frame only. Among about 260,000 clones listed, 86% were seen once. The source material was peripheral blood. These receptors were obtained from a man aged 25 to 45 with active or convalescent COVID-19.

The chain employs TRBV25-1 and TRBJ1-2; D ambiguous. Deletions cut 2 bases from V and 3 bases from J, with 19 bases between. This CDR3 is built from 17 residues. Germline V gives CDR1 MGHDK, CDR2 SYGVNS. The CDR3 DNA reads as TGTGCCAGCAGTGAAATACATCGCGGAGGAGGTTACTATGGCTACACCTTC. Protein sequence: CASSEIHRGGGYYGYTF.

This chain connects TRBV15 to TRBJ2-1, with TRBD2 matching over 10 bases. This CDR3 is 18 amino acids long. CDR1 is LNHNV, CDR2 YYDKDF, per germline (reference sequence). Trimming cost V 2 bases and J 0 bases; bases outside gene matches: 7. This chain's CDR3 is CATSRPPQRGGSYNEQFF. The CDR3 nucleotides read TGTGCCACCAGCAGACCTCCCCAGCGGGGGGGCTCCTACAATGAGCAGTTCTTC.

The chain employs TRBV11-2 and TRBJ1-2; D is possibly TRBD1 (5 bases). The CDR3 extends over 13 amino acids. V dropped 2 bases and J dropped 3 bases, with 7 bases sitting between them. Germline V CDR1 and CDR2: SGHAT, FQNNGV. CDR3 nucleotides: TGTGCCAGCAGCTTATACAGGCACTATGGCTACACCTTC. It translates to CASSLYRHYGYTF.

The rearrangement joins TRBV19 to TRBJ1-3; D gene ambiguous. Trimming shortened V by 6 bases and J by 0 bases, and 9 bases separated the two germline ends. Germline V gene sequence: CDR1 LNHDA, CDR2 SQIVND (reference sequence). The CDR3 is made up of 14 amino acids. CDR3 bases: TGTGCCAGTAGCACACCGTACTCTGGAAACACCATATATTTT. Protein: CASSTPYSGNTIYF.

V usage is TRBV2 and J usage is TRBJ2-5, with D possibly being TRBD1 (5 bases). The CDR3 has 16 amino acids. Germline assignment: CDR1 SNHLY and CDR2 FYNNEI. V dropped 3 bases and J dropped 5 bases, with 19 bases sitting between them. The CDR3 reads CASSDSGQGDGETQYF. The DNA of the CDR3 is TGTGCCAGCAGTGATAGTGGACAAGGTGACGGCGAGACCCAGTACTTC.

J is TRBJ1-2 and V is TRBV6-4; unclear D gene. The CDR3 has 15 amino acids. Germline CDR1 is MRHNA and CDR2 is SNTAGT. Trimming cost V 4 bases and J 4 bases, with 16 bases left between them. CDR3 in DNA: TGTGCCAGCAGTGTCCGGGGAGATGGCGCCTATGGCTACACCTTC. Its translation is CASSVRGDGAYGYTF.

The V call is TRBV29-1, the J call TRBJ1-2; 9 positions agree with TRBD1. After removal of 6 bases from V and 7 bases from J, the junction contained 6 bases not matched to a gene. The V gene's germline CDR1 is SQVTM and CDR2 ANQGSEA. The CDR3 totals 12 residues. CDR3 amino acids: CSVGDREAGYTF. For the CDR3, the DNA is TGCAGCGTGGGGGACAGGGAGGCTGGCTACACCTTC. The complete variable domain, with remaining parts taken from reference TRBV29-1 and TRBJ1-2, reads SAVISQKPSRDICQRGTSLTIQCQVDSQVTMMFWYRQQPGQSLTLIATANQGSEATYESGFVIDKFPISRPNLTFSTLTVSNMSPEDSSIYLCSVGDREAGYTFGSGTRLTVV.

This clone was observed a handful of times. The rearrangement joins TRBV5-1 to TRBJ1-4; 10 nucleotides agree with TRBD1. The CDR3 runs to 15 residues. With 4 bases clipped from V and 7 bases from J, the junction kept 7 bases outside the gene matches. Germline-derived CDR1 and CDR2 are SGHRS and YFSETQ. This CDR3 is CASSGGQGGFEKLFF. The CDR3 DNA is TGCGCCAGCAGCGGCGGACAGGGGGGATTTGAAAAACTGTTTTTT.

CDR3 nucleotide sequence: TGTGCCAGCAGTTCGCGGGGGCAATACAGTACGAGTGAGCAGTACTTC. Amino acid sequence: CASSSRGQYSTSEQYF. The V call is TRBV6-5, the J call TRBJ2-7; D is perhaps TRBD2 (7 bases). The germline V and J ends were trimmed by 4 bases and 7 bases, with 23 bases remaining between them. The V gene's germline CDR1 is MNHEY and CDR2 SVGAGI. The CDR3 has 16 residues.

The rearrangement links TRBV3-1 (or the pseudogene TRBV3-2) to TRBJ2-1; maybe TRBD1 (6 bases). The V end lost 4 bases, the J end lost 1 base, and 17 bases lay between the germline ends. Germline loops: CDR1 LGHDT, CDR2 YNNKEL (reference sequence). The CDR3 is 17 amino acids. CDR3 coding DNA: TGTGCCAGCAGCCTTGGCAGGGACAAGAAATCCTACAATGAGCAGTTCTTC. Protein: CASSLGRDKKSYNEQFF.

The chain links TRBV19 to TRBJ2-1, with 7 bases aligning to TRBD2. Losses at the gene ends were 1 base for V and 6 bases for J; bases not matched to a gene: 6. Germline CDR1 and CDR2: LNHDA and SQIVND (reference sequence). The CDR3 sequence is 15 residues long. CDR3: CASSIGGGPGNEQFF. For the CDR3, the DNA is TGTGCCAGTAGTATAGGCGGGGGTCCGGGCAATGAGCAGTTCTTC.

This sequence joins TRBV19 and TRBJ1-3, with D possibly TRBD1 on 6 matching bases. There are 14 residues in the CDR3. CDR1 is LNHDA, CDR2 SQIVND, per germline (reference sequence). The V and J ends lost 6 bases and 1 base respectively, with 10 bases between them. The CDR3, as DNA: TGTGCCAGTAGGACAGGAGTATCTGGAAACACCATATATTTT. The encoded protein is CASRTGVSGNTIYF.